This T cell receptor beta chain stems from a study of T cells in Graves' hyperthyroidism and ophthalmopathy. Regions amplified from RNA transcripts were the TCR beta CDR3 regions. HTBI primers drove first-round RT-PCR of the TCR CDR3. TCRdb re-analysed the multiplex PCR reads in MiXCR, keeping a single row per CDR3 protein. The table lists approximately 560,000 distinct CDR3 sequences, around 16% of them singletons. This clonotype showed up many times. Germline V gene sequence: CDR1 MNHNS, CDR2 SASEGT. The CDR3 contains 15 residues. V was trimmed by 1 base and J by 5 bases, leaving 12 bases between them.

The chain uses TRBV6-1 and TRBJ2-1, with a possible D match to TRBD2 (6 bases). The clonotype was recovered from a woman in her 30s with Graves' hyperthyroidism. The sample comprised blood. DNA of the CDR3: TGTGCCAGCAGTGAAGGGATTAGCGGCAACAATGAGCAGTTCTTC. It codes for CASSEGISGNNEQFF.